Below are 21 T cell receptor beta chains sequenced from a single sample in a study of T-cell memory formation after mild COVID-19. TCRdb re-called the 5' RACE reads through MiXCR, storing one row per CDR3 protein. The sample lists about 560,000 distinct CDR3 sequences, roughly 17% seen once, with about 7.4% in the top ten. Source material: PBMCs or a T cell subset sorted from them (not recorded which). Every receptor here comes from an adult woman who had mild COVID-19 (a few samples of this study predate the infection). Cell type and time point are not known.

This clonotype was detected only a few times. The rearrangement links TRBV7-9 to TRBJ2-7, with 8 bases aligning to TRBD1. CDR1 and CDR2 from the germline V gene are SEHNR and FQNEAQ (reference sequence). V shed 5 bases and J 3 bases; nucleotides not matched to a gene: 3. The CDR3 runs to 13 residues. CDR3 region: CASSVGTGYEQYF. CDR3 nucleotides: TGTGCCAGCAGCGTAGGGACAGGCTACGAGCAGTACTTC.

The chain has TRBV5-5 and TRBJ2-1; unclear D gene. The germline V gene has CDR1 SGHKS and CDR2 YYEKEE (reference sequence). Deletions cut 0 bases from V and 5 bases from J, with 12 bases between. CDR3 length: 15 residues. The CDR3 is CASSLVVTLNNEQFF. The CDR3 bases are TGTGCCAGCAGCTTGGTGGTGACACTTAACAATGAGCAGTTCTTC.

This clonotype turned up a few times. J is TRBJ2-7 and V is TRBV3-1; D is possibly TRBD2 (6 bases). Germline-derived CDR1 and CDR2 are LGHDT and YNNKEL (reference sequence). CDR3 length: 12 residues. Between the trimmed V and J ends, which lost 1 base and 7 bases, there was a span of 8 bases. The CDR3 DNA reads as TGTGCCAGCAGCCAAGTTGGGAGGGAGCAGTACTTC. Its translation is CASSQVGREQYF.

This clonotype was picked up a small number of times. The rearrangement uses TRBV20-1 and TRBJ2-5; D tentatively reads TRBD1 or TRBD2 (6 bases each). This CDR3 contains 15 residues. Trimming left V 0 bases short and J 5 bases short, with 16 bases between. Germline CDR1 reads DFQATT; CDR2 reads SNEGSKA (reference sequence). CDR3 in amino acids: CSARDGGHPVETQYF. The CDR3 nucleotides are TGCAGTGCTAGAGATGGGGGGCACCCTGTGGAGACCCAGTACTTC.

This clonotype was counted between two and nine times. The chain is built from TRBV28 and TRBJ1-2; D is uncertain. Germline loops: CDR1 MDHEN, CDR2 SYDVKM. CDR3 size: 15 residues. The V end was cut by 4 bases, the J end by 0 bases, with 12 bases between. For the CDR3, the DNA is TGTGCCAGCAGTTCAACAGCTGGAGCTAACTATGGCTACACCTTC. Amino acids: CASSSTAGANYGYTF.

The chain carries TRBV12-3 or TRBV12-4 and TRBJ2-1; D uncertain. Between the trimmed V and J ends, which lost 4 bases and 11 bases, there was a span of 12 bases. The CDR3 is 12 residues long. CDR3 nucleotide sequence: TGTGCCAGCAGTTCCGGATCCCCGAAGCAGTTCTTC. Protein: CASSSGSPKQFF.

V is TRBV12-3 or TRBV12-4 and J is TRBJ1-2; D might be TRBD1 (6 bases). The CDR3 has 16 residues. Trimming cost V 3 bases and J 4 bases, with 18 bases left between them. This chain's CDR3 is CASSFGLSGGAYGYTF. CDR3 DNA: TGTGCCAGCAGTTTTGGTCTTTCGGGGGGGGCCTATGGCTACACCTTC.

This clonotype was counted only a few times. CDR3 nucleotides: TGTGCCAGCAGGTGGGCCATGAACACTGAAGCTTTCTTT. This encodes CASRWAMNTEAFF. The V call is TRBV2, the J call TRBJ1-1, with D hard to call. This CDR3 comprises 13 residues. Trimming pared 6 bases from V and 0 bases from J, leaving 8 bases between. Germline CDR1 and CDR2: SNHLY and FYNNEI.

This clonotype was seen more than once but under ten times. The V call is TRBV19, the J call TRBJ1-5, with a possible D match to TRBD1 (5 bases). V was pared by 3 bases and J by 4 bases, with 19 bases between. CDR3 length equals 17 residues. Germline CDR1 reads LNHDA; CDR2 reads SQIVND (reference sequence). CDR3 sequence reads: CASSIAGVVRVNQPQHF. The CDR3 DNA reads TGTGCCAGTAGTATTGCTGGCGTGGTCAGGGTGAATCAGCCCCAGCATTTT.

In its sample, this clonotype was seen once. The rearrangement joins TRBV30 to TRBJ1-2; no definite D call. The V and J ends lost 1 base and 1 base respectively, with 7 bases between them. This CDR3 is built from 13 residues. Germline CDR1 reads GTSNPN; CDR2 reads SVGIG (reference sequence). The CDR3 is CAWSDRNNYGYTF. CDR3 nucleotides: TGTGCCTGGAGTGACCGGAATAACTATGGCTACACCTTC.

This rearrangement joins TRBV4-3 to TRBJ2-7; TRBD1 matches at 11 bases. Trimming removed 3 bases from V and 3 bases from J; junction bases left unmatched: 4. This CDR3 region has 15 residues. CDR1 and CDR2 from the germline V gene are LGHNA and YSLEER. CDR3 sequence reads: CASSHRTGGGYEQYF. The CDR3 nucleotides are TGCGCCAGCAGCCACCGGACAGGGGGCGGCTACGAGCAGTACTTC.

This clonotype has a handful of counts. This chain links TRBV7-9 with TRBJ2-3, with D possibly matching TRBD1 (5 bases). The germline V gene has CDR1 SEHNR and CDR2 FQNEAQ (reference sequence). Trimming stripped 0 bases from V and 7 bases from J, with 14 bases between. This CDR3 contains 15 residues. The CDR3 DNA reads TGTGCCAGCAGCTTAGCTGGGGCGGCCGGTTATACGCAGTATTTT. Protein: CASSLAGAAGYTQYF.

This clonotype has a handful of counts. The chain couples TRBV4-3 to TRBJ2-7; D is perhaps TRBD1 (6 bases). V dropped 0 bases and J dropped 3 bases, with 18 bases sitting between them. The CDR3 has 17 residues. Germline V gene lookup returns CDR1 LGHNA and CDR2 YSLEER. CDR3 in amino acids: CASSQDNWDAGVYEQYF. In DNA form, the CDR3 reads TGCGCCAGCAGCCAAGATAATTGGGACGCAGGGGTCTACGAGCAGTACTTC.

This clonotype turned up a few times. The V gene is TRBV15, the J gene TRBJ2-1; D uncertain. V lost 0 bases, J lost 12 bases, and 15 bases lay in between. The germline V gene encodes CDR1 LNHNV and CDR2 YYDKDF (reference sequence). The CDR3 is made up of 14 amino acids. CDR3 bases: TGTGCCACCAGCAGAGATAAGGGCGGAACATGGCAGTTCTTC. Its translation: CATSRDKGGTWQFF.

Ten or more counts support this clonotype. The genes are TRBV7-6 and TRBJ1-2; 10 positions match TRBD1. The CDR3 consists of 14 residues. Unmatched junction bases numbered 6, after V lost 5 bases and J lost 6 bases. Germline-derived CDR1 and CDR2 are SGHVS and FNYEAQ. CDR3 amino acids: CASSPGQGPNGYTF. DNA for the CDR3: TGTGCCAGCAGCCCGGGACAGGGGCCTAATGGCTACACCTTC.

This sequence joins TRBV11-2 and TRBJ1-2; maybe TRBD1 (5 bases). CDR3 size: 17 residues. The germline V and J ends were trimmed by 5 bases and 4 bases, with 23 bases remaining between them. From germline, CDR1 is SGHAT and CDR2 FQNNGV. CDR3: CASSHYKGRDAGYGYTF. CDR3 bases: TGTGCCAGCAGCCATTATAAGGGTCGGGACGCCGGCTATGGCTACACCTTC.

A few counts support this clonotype. The V call is TRBV12-3 or TRBV12-4, the J call TRBJ1-6; D perhaps matches TRBD1 (5 bases). V lost 1 base, J lost 11 bases, and 6 bases lay in between. This CDR3 is 12 amino acids long. The CDR3 sequence is CASSLGRAPLHF. In DNA form, the CDR3 reads TGTGCCAGCAGTTTAGGCAGGGCACCCCTCCACTTT.

This clonotype was seen repeatedly, ten times or more. The genes are TRBV7-9 and TRBJ2-7, with 7 positions matching TRBD2. V lost 2 bases, J lost 0 bases, and 7 bases stayed unmatched. From germline, CDR1 is SEHNR and CDR2 FQNEAQ (reference sequence). This CDR3 spans 16 amino acids. The CDR3 protein is CASSLRLAELSYEQYF. The CDR3 DNA reads as TGTGCCAGCAGCTTAAGGCTAGCGGAGCTCTCCTACGAGCAGTACTTC.

This clonotype was detected a few times. The chain employs TRBV20-1 and TRBJ2-3; D is unclear. This CDR3 is 15 amino acids long. V lost 0 bases to trimming and J lost 6 bases, with 16 bases between them. Looked up from germline, CDR1 is DFQATT and CDR2 is SNEGSKA (reference sequence). The CDR3, as DNA: TGCAGTGCTAGAGATCGTGCTGATCCTCTGGATACGCAGTATTTT. It encodes CSARDRADPLDTQYF.

In its sample, this clonotype was seen many times. The chain is built from TRBV7-9 and TRBJ2-5, with a weak D call TRBD1 (5 bases). CDR3 length: 16 amino acids. The V gene lost 1 base and the J gene lost 2 bases, with 14 bases spanning the gap. Germline V lookup: CDR1 SEHNR, CDR2 FQNEAQ (reference sequence). CDR3 region: CASSLEGQLPQETQYF. The CDR3, as DNA: TGTGCCAGCAGCTTAGAGGGGCAGCTACCTCAAGAGACCCAGTACTTC.

J is TRBJ1-4 and V is TRBV3-1; D gene ambiguous. CDR1 and CDR2 from the germline V gene are LGHDT and YNNKEL (reference sequence). Trimming removed 1 base at V and 5 bases at J, with 14 bases between. CDR3 size: 16 residues. The DNA for the CDR3 is TGTGCCAGCAGCCAAGGAGTAGGGAGCCTAAATGAAAAACTGTTTTTT. Translating it yields CASSQGVGSLNEKLFF.